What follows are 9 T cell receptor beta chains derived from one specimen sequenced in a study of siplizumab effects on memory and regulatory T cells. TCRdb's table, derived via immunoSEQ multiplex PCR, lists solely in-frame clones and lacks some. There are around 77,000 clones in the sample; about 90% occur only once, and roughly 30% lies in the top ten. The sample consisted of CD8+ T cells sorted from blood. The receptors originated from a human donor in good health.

The CDR3 DNA sequence: TGTGCCAGTAGGGTTGGATTCAAAAATAGCAATCAGCCCCAGCATTTT. Residues: CASRVGFKNSNQPQHF. The rearrangement links TRBV19 to TRBJ1-5; no firm D call. The CDR3 contains 16 residues. V lost 6 bases to trimming and J lost 0 bases, with 15 bases between them. CDR1 is LNHDA and CDR2 is SQIVND in the germline V gene (reference sequence).

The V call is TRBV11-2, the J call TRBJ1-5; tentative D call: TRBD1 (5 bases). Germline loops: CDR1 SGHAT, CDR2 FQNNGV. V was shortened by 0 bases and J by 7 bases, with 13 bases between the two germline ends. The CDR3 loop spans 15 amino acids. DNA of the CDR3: TGTGCCAGCAGCTTAGATCGGGTTGGGGGGCAGCCCCAGCATTTT. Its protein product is CASSLDRVGGQPQHF.

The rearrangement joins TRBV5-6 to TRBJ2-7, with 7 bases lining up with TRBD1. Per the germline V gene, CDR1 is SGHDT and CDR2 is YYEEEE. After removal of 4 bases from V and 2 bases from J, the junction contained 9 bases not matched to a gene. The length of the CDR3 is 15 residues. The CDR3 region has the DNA TGTGCCAGCAGCCACCGACAGGGTTTGGCCTACGAGCAGTACTTC. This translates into CASSHRQGLAYEQYF.

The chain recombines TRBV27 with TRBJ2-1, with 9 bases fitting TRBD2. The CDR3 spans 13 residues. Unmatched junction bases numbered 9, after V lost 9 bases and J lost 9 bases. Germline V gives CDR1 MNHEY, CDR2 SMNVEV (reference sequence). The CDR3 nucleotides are TGTGCCAGTGTGACTAGCGGCGGCGGTGAGCAGTTCTTC. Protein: CASVTSGGGEQFF.

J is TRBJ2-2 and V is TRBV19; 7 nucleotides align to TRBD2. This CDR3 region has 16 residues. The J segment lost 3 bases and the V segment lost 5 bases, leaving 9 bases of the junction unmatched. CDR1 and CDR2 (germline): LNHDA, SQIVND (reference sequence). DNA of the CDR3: TGTGCCAGTAGTTGGGGATTTGGGGGGGACACCGGGGAGCTGTTTTTT. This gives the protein CASSWGFGGDTGELFF.

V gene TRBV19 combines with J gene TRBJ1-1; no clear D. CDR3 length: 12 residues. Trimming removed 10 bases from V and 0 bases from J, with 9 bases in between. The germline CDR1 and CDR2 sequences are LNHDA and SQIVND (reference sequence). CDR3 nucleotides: TGTGCCACCGGCTTAATGAACACTGAAGCTTTCTTT. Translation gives CATGLMNTEAFF. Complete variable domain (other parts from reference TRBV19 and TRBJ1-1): DGGITQSPKYLFRKEGQNVTLSCEQNLNHDAMYWYRQDPGQGLRLIYYSQIVNDFQKGDIAEGYSVSREKKESFPLTVTSAQKNPTAFYLCATGLMNTEAFFGQGTRLTVV.

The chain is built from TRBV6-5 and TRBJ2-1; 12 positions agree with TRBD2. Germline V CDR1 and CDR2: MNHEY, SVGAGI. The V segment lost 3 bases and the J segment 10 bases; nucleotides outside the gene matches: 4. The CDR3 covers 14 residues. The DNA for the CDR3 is TGTGCCAGCAGTTATCGACTAGCGGGAGACGAGCAGTTCTTC. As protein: CASSYRLAGDEQFF.

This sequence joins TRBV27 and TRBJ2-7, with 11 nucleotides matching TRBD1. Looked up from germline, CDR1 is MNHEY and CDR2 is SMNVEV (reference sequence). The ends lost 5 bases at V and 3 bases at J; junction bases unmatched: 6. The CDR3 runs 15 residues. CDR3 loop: CASSPMGQGVYEQYF. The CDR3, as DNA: TGTGCCAGCAGTCCCATGGGACAGGGGGTCTACGAGCAGTACTTC.

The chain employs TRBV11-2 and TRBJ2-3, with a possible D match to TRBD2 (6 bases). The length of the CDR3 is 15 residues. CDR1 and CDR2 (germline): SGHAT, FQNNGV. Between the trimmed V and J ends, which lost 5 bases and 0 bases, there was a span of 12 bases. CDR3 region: CASSPGDASTDTQYF. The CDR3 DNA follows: TGTGCCAGCAGCCCGGGGGACGCCAGCACAGATACGCAGTATTTT. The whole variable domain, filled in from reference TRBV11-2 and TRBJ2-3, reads EAGVAQSPRYKIIEKRQSVAFWCNPISGHATLYWYQQILGQGPKLLIQFQNNGVVDDSQLPKDRFSAERLKGVDSTLKIQPAKLEDSAVYLCASSPGDASTDTQYFGPGTRLTVL.